These 8 T cell receptor beta chains originate from one sample sequenced in a study of cytomegalovirus exposure and HLA in healthy donors. Researchers ran the PCR with 60 Vbeta and 13 Jbeta primers. Sequencing used immunoSEQ multiplex PCR; TCRdb keeps in-frame clones, though not all of them. This sample carries over 130,000 clones, roughly 80% of them seen once, and the ten largest clones take 0.95% to 1.5%. Sequences were obtained from PBMCs. The receptors were sampled from a female donor in good health and CMV-seronegative.

This chain uses TRBV7-9 with TRBJ2-7, with D unresolved. Germline values: CDR1 SEHNR, CDR2 FQNEAQ (reference sequence). This CDR3 contains 14 residues. Trimming took off 1 base at V and 3 bases at J, with 10 bases between the two ends. The CDR3 here is CASSLVGSFYEQYF. For the CDR3, the DNA is TGTGCCAGCAGCTTAGTGGGCTCCTTCTACGAGCAGTACTTC.

This clone was observed a few times. One junction end disagrees with the germline gene, perhaps due to a read error. The chain has TRBV7-9 and TRBJ2-1; a weak D match, TRBD1 (5 bases). The length of the CDR3 is 17 residues. Looked up from germline, CDR1 is SEHNR and CDR2 is FQNEAQ (reference sequence). The DNA for the CDR3 is TGTTCCAGCAGCTTATCCAAGGGGTATTTACTCTACAATGAGCAGTTCTTC. Protein: CSSSLSKGYLLYNEQFF.

The rearrangement uses TRBV19 and TRBJ2-6; TRBD1 agrees at 11 bases. This CDR3 contains 18 residues. CDR1 LNHDA and CDR2 SQIVND come from the germline V gene (reference sequence). J lost 0 bases, V lost 10 bases, and 11 bases had no gene match. The CDR3 protein is CATEGAGTGGSGANVLTF. CDR3 coding DNA: TGTGCCACCGAGGGGGCCGGGACAGGGGGCTCTGGGGCCAACGTCCTGACTTTC.

The rearrangement joins TRBV29-1 to TRBJ2-3, with TRBD2 matching over 7 bases. J was trimmed by 0 bases and V by 4 bases; bases with no gene match: 10. CDR1 and CDR2 (germline): SQVTM, ANQGSEA. This CDR3 comprises 16 residues. The CDR3 sequence is CSVAGLVVGSTDTQYF. The CDR3 bases are TGCAGCGTTGCAGGACTAGTCGTAGGAAGCACAGATACGCAGTATTTT.

A few counts support this clone. The J gene is TRBJ2-7, the V gene TRBV7-6; TRBD1 is a possible D gene (7 bases). Trimming removed 4 bases from V and 6 bases from J, with 13 bases in between. CDR1 is SGHVS and CDR2 is FNYEAQ in the germline V gene. CDR3 length equals 13 residues. CDR3 sequence reads: CASSYRQGGEQYF. The CDR3, as DNA: TGTGCCAGCAGCTATCGACAGGGAGGCGAGCAGTACTTC.

This chain joins TRBV18 and TRBJ2-3; TRBD2 aligns across 7 bases. The germline V gene encodes CDR1 KGHSH and CDR2 LQKENI. The CDR3 totals 14 residues. The ends lost 5 bases at V and 1 base at J; junction bases unmatched: 3. CDR3 DNA: TGTGCCAGCTCATCTAGCGGAGGCACAGATACGCAGTATTTT. It encodes CASSSSGGTDTQYF.

The chain has TRBV28 and TRBJ1-3; no clear D. The germline gives CDR1 MDHEN, CDR2 SYDVKM. The CDR3 is made up of 14 amino acids. The germline V and J ends were trimmed by 3 bases and 1 base, with 7 bases remaining between them. The CDR3 reads CASSFPGSGNTIYF. The CDR3 DNA sequence: TGTGCCAGCAGTTTCCCGGGGTCTGGAAACACCATATATTTT.

Regarding this clone: Without the conserved terminal phenylalanine or tryptophan, this CDR3 likely stems from a read error. The rearrangement uses TRBV10-2 and TRBJ1-5; D gene ambiguous. The CDR3 runs to 17 residues. The germline CDR1 and CDR2 sequences are WSHSY and SAAADI. The ends were cut back, 3 bases at V and 7 bases at J, with 22 bases in the middle. CDR3 DNA: TGCGCCAGCAGTGACCCCGGGGTCGGTATAGTTGGACAGCCCCAGCATGTT. This gives the protein CASSDPGVGIVGQPQHV.